This T cell receptor beta chain was profiled in a study of cytomegalovirus exposure and HLA in healthy donors. In the case of this clone: The antigen remains undetermined.

Points from the study as a whole: In a later analysis, most CMV-associated TCR beta chains appeared HLA-restricted. Follow-up analysis later connected one missense variant in DCLRE1C with trimming of TCR beta V- and J-genes. Three chains tied to CMV proved CMV antigen-specific in vitro.

PCR used 60 Vbeta primers and 13 Jbeta primers. Assay used: immunoSEQ multiplex PCR; TCRdb lists only in-frame clones, some missing. The sample contains over 150,000 clones, over 70% of which appear only once. CDR3 size: 13 residues. Looked up from germline, CDR1 is ENHRY and CDR2 is SYGVKD. V lost 2 bases to trimming and J lost 9 bases, with 11 bases between them. The sequencing input was PBMCs. The chain uses TRBV10-3 and TRBJ2-1; a weak D match, TRBD2 (5 bases). This receptor was taken from a woman in her fifties or sixties in good health and CMV-seropositive. The CDR3 sequence: CAISERGSGEQFF. The CDR3 coding sequence is TGTGCCATCAGTGAGCGCGGAAGCGGTGAGCAGTTCTTC.